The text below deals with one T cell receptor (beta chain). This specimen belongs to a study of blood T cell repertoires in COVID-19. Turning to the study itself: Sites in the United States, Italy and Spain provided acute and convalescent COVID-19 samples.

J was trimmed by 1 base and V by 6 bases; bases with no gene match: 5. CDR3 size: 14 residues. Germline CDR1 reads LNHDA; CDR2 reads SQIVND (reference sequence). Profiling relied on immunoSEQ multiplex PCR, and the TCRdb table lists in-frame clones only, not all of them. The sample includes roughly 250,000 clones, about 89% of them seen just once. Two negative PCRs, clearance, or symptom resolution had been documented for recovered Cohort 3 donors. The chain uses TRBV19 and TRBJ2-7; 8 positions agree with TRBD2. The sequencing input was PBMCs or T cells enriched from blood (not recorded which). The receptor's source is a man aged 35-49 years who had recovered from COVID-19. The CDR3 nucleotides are TGTGCCAGTAGGTTACTAGCGGAGTCCTACGAGCAGTACTTC. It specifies CASRLLAESYEQYF.